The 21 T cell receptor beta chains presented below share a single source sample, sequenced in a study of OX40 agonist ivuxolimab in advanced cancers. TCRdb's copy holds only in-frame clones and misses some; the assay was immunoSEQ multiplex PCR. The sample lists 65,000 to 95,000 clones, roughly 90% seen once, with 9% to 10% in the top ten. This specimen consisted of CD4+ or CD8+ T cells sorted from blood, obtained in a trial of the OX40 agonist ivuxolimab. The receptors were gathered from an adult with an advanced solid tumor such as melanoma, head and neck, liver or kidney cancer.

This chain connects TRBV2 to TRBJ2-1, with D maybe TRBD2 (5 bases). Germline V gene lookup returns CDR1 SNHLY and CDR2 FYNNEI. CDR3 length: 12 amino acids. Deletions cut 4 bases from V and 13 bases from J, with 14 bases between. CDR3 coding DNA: TGTGCCAGCAGTGTGATTGGCGGAGGTCAGTTCTTC. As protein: CASSVIGGGQFF. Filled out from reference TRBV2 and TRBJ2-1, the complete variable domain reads EPEVTQTPSHQVTQMGQEVILRCVPISNHLYFYWYRQILGQKVEFLVSFYNNEISEKSEIFDDQFSVERPDGSNFTLKIRSTKLEDSAMYFCASSVIGGGQFFGPGTRLTVL.

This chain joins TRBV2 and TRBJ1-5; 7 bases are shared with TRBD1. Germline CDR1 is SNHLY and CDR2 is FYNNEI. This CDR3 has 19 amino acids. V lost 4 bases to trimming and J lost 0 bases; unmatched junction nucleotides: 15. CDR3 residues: CASSAHRGNSFYSNQPQHF. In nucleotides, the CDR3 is TGTGCCAGCAGTGCCCACAGGGGAAACTCTTTCTATAGCAATCAGCCCCAGCATTTT.

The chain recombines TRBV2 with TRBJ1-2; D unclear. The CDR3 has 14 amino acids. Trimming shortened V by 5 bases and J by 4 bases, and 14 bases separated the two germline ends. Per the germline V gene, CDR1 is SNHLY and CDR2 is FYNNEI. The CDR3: CASSYGQETYGYTF. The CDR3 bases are TGTGCCAGCAGTTACGGGCAGGAAACCTATGGCTACACCTTC.

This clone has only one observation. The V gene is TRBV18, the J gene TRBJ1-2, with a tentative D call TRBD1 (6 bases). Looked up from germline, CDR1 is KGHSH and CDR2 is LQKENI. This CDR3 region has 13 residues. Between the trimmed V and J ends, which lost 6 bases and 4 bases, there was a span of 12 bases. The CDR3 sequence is CASSPGVIYGYTF. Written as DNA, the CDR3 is TGTGCCAGCTCCCCAGGGGTCATCTATGGCTACACCTTC.

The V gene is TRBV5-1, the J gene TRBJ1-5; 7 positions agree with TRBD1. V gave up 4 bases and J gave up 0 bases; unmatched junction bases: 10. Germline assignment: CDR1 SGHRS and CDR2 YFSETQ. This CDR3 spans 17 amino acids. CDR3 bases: TGCGCCAGCAGCCCCTGGGCAGGGGGGGATAGCAATCAGCCCCAGCATTTT. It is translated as CASSPWAGGDSNQPQHF.

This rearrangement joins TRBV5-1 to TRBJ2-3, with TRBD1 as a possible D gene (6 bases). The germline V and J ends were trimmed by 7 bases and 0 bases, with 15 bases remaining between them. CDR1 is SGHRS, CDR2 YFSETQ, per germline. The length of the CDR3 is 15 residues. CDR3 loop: CASQGTVSSTDTQYF. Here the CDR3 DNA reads TGCGCCAGCCAGGGGACGGTGTCTAGCACAGATACGCAGTATTTT.

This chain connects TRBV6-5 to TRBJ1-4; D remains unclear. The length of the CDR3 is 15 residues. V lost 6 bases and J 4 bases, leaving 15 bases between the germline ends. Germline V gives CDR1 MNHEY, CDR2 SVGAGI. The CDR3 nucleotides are TGTGCCAGCAGCCGAGGACCGGCCCTTAATGAAAAACTGTTTTTT. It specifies CASSRGPALNEKLFF.

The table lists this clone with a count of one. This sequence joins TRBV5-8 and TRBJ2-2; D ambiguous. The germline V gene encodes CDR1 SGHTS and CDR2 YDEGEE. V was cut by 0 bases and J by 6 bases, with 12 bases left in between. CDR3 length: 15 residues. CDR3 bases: TGTGCCAGCAGCTTGGTAAAAGGTCCACCCGGGGAGCTGTTTTTT. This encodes CASSLVKGPPGELFF.

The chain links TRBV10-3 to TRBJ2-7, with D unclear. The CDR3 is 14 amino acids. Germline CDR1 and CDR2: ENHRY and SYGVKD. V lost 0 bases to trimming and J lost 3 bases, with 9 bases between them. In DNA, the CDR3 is TGTGCCATCAGTGAGTCTGGAGCAATCTACGAGCAGTACTTC. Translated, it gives CAISESGAIYEQYF.

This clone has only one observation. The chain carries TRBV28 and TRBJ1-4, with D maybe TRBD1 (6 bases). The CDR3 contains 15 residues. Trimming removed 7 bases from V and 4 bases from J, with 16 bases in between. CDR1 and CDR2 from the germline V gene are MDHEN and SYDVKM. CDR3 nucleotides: TGTGCCAGCACCCGCTTAGGGGGATATAATGAAAAACTGTTTTTT. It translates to CASTRLGGYNEKLFF.

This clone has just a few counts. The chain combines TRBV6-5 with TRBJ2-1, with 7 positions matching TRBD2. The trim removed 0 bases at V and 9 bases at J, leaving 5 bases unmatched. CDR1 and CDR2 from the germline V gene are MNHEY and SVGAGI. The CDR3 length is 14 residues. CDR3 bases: TGTGCCAGCAGTTACTCGTATGGGGGGGGTGAGCAGTTCTTC. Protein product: CASSYSYGGGEQFF.

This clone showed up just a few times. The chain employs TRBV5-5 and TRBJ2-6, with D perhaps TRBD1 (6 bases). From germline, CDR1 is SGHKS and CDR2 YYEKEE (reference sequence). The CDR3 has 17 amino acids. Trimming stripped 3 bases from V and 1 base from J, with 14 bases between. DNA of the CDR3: TGTGCCAGCAGCTCCATACAGGGTTTGTCTGGGGCCAACGTCCTGACTTTC. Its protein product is CASSSIQGLSGANVLTF.

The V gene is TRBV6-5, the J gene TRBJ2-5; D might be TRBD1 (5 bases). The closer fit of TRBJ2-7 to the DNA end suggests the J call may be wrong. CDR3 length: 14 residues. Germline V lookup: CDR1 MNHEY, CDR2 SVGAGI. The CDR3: CASSYSKGSYEQYF. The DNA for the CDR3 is TGTGCCAGCAGTTACTCGAAGGGGTCCTACGAGCAGTACTTC.

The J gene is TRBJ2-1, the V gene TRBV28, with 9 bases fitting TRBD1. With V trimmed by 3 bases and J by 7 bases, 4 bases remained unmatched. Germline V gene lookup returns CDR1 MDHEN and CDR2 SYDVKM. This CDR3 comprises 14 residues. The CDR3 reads CASSFNRGLNEQFF. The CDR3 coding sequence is TGTGCCAGCAGTTTCAACAGGGGGCTTAATGAGCAGTTCTTC.

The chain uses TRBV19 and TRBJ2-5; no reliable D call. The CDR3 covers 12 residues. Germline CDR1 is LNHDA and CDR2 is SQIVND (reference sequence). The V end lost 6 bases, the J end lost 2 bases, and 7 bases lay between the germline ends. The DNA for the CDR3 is TGTGCCAGTAGCGGATTACAAGAGACCCAGTACTTC. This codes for CASSGLQETQYF.

In DNA form, the CDR3 reads TGTGCCAGCGTCCGGGGGGCAGATACGCAGTATTTT. The encoded protein is CASVRGADTQYF. The chain links TRBV2 to TRBJ2-3; 7 bases fit TRBD2. Germline CDR1 reads SNHLY; CDR2 reads FYNNEI. The junction had 3 bases not matched to a gene; V was cut back by 8 bases and J by 4 bases. This CDR3 comprises 12 residues.

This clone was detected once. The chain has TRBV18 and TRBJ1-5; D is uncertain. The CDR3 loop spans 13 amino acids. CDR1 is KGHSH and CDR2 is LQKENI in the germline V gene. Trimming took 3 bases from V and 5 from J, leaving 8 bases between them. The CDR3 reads CASSPLEDQPQHF. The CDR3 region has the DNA TGTGCCAGCTCACCCTTGGAGGATCAGCCCCAGCATTTT.

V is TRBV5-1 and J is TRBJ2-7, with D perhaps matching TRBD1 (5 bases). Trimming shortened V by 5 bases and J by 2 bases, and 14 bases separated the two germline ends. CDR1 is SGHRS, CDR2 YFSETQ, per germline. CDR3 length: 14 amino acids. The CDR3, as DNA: TGCGCCAGCAGAGGAGTGATAGGGGCCTACGAGCAGTACTTC. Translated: CASRGVIGAYEQYF.

The CDR3 reads CASRGTANTEAFF. The CDR3 DNA is TGTGCCAGCAGGGGGACAGCAAACACTGAAGCTTTCTTT. The V gene is TRBV2, the J gene TRBJ1-1, with TRBD1 matching over 7 bases. Germline V gene sequence: CDR1 SNHLY, CDR2 FYNNEI. J lost 2 bases, V lost 6 bases, and 3 bases had no gene match. This CDR3 contains 13 residues.

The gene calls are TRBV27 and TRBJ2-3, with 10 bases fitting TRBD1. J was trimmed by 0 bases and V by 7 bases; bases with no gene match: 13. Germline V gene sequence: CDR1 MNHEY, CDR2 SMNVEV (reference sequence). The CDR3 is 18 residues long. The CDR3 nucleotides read TGTGCCAGCATTTCCGGGACAGGGGTCTGGGGTAGCACAGATACGCAGTATTTT. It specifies CASISGTGVWGSTDTQYF.

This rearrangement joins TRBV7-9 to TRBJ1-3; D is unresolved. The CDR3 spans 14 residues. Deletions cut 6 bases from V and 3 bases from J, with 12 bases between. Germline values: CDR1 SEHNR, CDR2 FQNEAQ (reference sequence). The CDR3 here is CASSSYYGGNTIYF. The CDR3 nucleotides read TGTGCCAGCAGTTCTTATTATGGTGGAAACACCATATATTTT.